This TCR beta chain was observed in a study of OX40 agonist ivuxolimab in advanced cancers. Concerning the study at large: Ivuxolimab, which targeted the costimulatory receptor OX40 (CD134), was an agonistic, fully human IgG2 monoclonal antibody. Intravenous ivuxolimab was administered to patients every 2 weeks at six dose levels: 0.01, 0.1, 0.3, 1.5, 3 and 10 mg/kg. Of the approximately 50 dose-escalation patients, hepatocellular carcinoma was present in about 19, melanoma in approximately 15, renal cell carcinoma in 9 and head and neck cancer in 9. In the dose-escalation cohort, 82.7% of patients were male, and the mean age was approximately 60 years, with a range of roughly 23 to 85. Patients were allowed to have had prior anti-PD-1, anti-PD-L1 or anti-CTLA-4 therapy, and approximately 40% of the dose-escalation patients had been treated with checkpoint inhibitors. Three dose-escalation patients achieved partial responses, one with hepatocellular carcinoma and two with cutaneous melanoma. Peripheral TCRbeta sequencing was intended to test whether TCR sequence diversity was altered and clonal T-cell expansion was caused by ivuxolimab. The paper describes the monotherapy dose-escalation part (N of about 47 patients) of the phase I trial of ivuxolimab.

With respect to this clone: There is no known antigen for this receptor. It has no much larger one-base neighbor in the sample; base qualities were not kept.

For sequencing of the TCRbeta CDR3 region, genomic DNA was extracted from the sorted cells. The immunoSEQ Assay was used for sequencing of TCRbeta CDR3 regions. TCRdb limited this immuneACCESS table to in-frame rearrangements with V and J called. A share of clones is missing; checked studies link under half to unresolved V genes, and the rest is unexplained. A total of about 86,000 clones appear in this sample, around nine tenths of them only once. The ten largest clonotypes hold approximately 1.2% of the sample. The full study reports these points: At doses of 0.1 to 3.0 mg/kg, clonal expansion of both CD4+ and CD8+ blood T cells was observed from baseline to week 6. On average, CD8+ T cells showed more expanded clones than CD4+ T cells after ivuxolimab. The antigen specificity of the peripheral T cells that underwent clonal expansion was not determined. Low levels of normalized T-cell clonal expansion were also seen in some patients who did not respond. In partial responders in the 0.1-3.0 mg/kg groups, normalized peripheral clonal expansion was found to be among the lowest, especially among CD8+ T cells.

The trial excluded patients who had a history of autoimmune disease or were on systemic immunosuppression. Peripheral blood for TCR sequencing was drawn from every dose cohort at baseline, at cycle 4 day 1 and at cycle 7 day 1. The samples were taken from a phase I, first-in-human, multicenter, open-label dose-escalation trial of ivuxolimab. Adults with locally advanced or metastatic melanoma, renal cell carcinoma, hepatocellular carcinoma or head and neck squamous cell carcinoma were enrolled in the trial. Before TCR sequencing, CD4+ and CD8+ T cells were separately sorted from peripheral blood. The V end loses 1 base and the J end loses 3 bases, and a stretch of 9 bases separates them. The germline V gene sets CDR1 to SGHAT and CDR2 to FQNNGV. Reading from cysteine to phenylalanine, the CDR3 counts 14 amino acids. Just the 42-base CDR3 DNA is kept, in frame starting at base 1.

The receptor was derived from an adult with an advanced solid tumor such as melanoma, head and neck, liver or kidney cancer. Sequences were derived from CD4+ or CD8+ T cells sorted from blood, sampled in a trial of the OX40 agonist ivuxolimab. Recombination linked TRBV11-2 to TRBJ2-5; the D gene lacks a confident call. The DNA reads as follows: TGTGCCAGCAGCTTAGGGGCAGTTAAAGAGACCCAGTACTTC. Translated, this gives CASSLGAVKETQYF.